This entry lists 23 T cell receptor beta chains sequenced from one sample in a study of blood T cell repertoires in COVID-19. Sequencing used immunoSEQ multiplex PCR; TCRdb keeps in-frame clones, though not all of them. The data contain 200,000 to 250,000 clones, roughly 85% of them singletons. Sequencing used peripheral blood. The receptor source for this set is a woman in her 70s with active or convalescent COVID-19.

The chain joins TRBV5-5 to TRBJ1-1; D is unresolved. The CDR3 sequence is 14 residues long. V was shortened by 1 base and J by 7 bases, with 14 bases between the two germline ends. Looked up from germline, CDR1 is SGHKS and CDR2 is YYEKEE (reference sequence). CDR3 protein: CASSLMQAPLEAFF. In DNA, the CDR3 is TGTGCCAGCAGCTTGATGCAGGCTCCCCTTGAAGCTTTCTTT.

This clone was observed once. This chain joins TRBV15 and TRBJ2-5; TRBD1 might be the D (6 bases). Germline lookup yields CDR1 LNHNV and CDR2 YYDKDF (reference sequence). V lost 2 bases and J 3 bases, leaving 10 bases between the germline ends. The CDR3 contains 14 residues. The CDR3, as DNA: TGTGCCACCAGCAGACAGGGGTCAGAAGAGACCCAGTACTTC. Protein sequence: CATSRQGSEETQYF.

CDR3 residues: CASSLGRNEQFF. The DNA of the CDR3 is TGTGCCAGCAGCTTAGGGCGCAATGAGCAGTTCTTC. V usage is TRBV7-3 and J usage is TRBJ2-1; D not resolved. With 2 bases removed from V and 6 bases from J, the gap between germline ends came to 5 bases. The germline V gene has CDR1 SGHTA and CDR2 FQGTGA. This CDR3 has 12 residues.

J is TRBJ2-6 and V is TRBV10-1; D perhaps matches TRBD1 (6 bases). V lost 5 bases, J lost 0 bases, and 11 bases lay in between. Germline V gene sequence: CDR1 WNHNN, CDR2 SYGVQD (reference sequence). This CDR3 has 16 amino acids. The CDR3 is CASSHLQGSGANVLTF. The CDR3 nucleotides are TGCGCCAGCAGTCATCTACAGGGCTCTGGGGCCAACGTCCTGACTTTC.

The chain couples TRBV9 to TRBJ1-3, with TRBD1 identical over 7 bases. The CDR3 sequence is 18 residues long. CDR1 SGDLS and CDR2 YYNGEE come from the germline V gene. V lost 0 bases to trimming and J lost 1 base; unmatched junction nucleotides: 10. The CDR3 spells CASSVDGGWGQSGNTIYF. The CDR3 bases are TGTGCCAGCAGCGTAGATGGGGGTTGGGGACAGTCTGGAAACACCATATATTTT.

The V gene is TRBV12-5, the J gene TRBJ2-7; no reliable D call. This CDR3 contains 11 residues. Germline CDR1 reads LGHNT; CDR2 reads FRNRAP. Trimming removed 4 bases from V and 3 bases from J, with 4 bases in between. CDR3: CASGSNYEQYF. In DNA, the CDR3 is TGTGCTAGTGGTTCAAACTACGAGCAGTACTTC.

The chain combines TRBV18 with TRBJ1-4; D perhaps matches TRBD1 (6 bases). The CDR3 has 19 amino acids. V was clipped by 4 bases and J by 0 bases, with 21 bases between them. CDR1 is KGHSH and CDR2 is LQKENI in the germline V gene. The CDR3, as DNA: TGTGCCAGCTCACGCAGACAGGTCCCCGTAGCATCAACTAATGAAAAACTGTTTTTT. Its protein is CASSRRQVPVASTNEKLFF.

The V call is TRBV27, the J call TRBJ1-1, with 7 nucleotides matching TRBD1. CDR3 size: 15 residues. Unmatched junction bases numbered 6, after V lost 5 bases and J lost 0 bases. The germline CDR1 and CDR2 sequences are MNHEY and SMNVEV (reference sequence). The CDR3 here is CASSDREFLNTEAFF. The CDR3 DNA reads TGTGCCAGCAGTGACAGGGAGTTCTTGAACACTGAAGCTTTCTTT.

This clone was seen a few times. This sequence joins TRBV7-6 and TRBJ2-2; 7 bases line up with TRBD1. V was clipped by 2 bases and J by 0 bases; unmatched bases: 0. The CDR3 is 15 amino acids. Germline V lookup: CDR1 SGHVS, CDR2 FNYEAQ. CDR3 bases: TGTGCCAGCAGCTTACAGGGGGCGAACACCGGGGAGCTGTTTTTT. Translation: CASSLQGANTGELFF.

This chain connects TRBV3-1 (or the pseudogene TRBV3-2) to TRBJ1-4; 11 bases map to TRBD1. The CDR3 is 18 residues long. The junction had 9 bases not matched to a gene; V was cut back by 3 bases and J by 3 bases. CDR1 and CDR2 (germline): LGHDT, YNNKEL (reference sequence). Here the CDR3 DNA reads TGTGCCAGCAGCCATATATGGACAGGGGGCGCCTCTAATGAAAAACTGTTTTTT. This translates into CASSHIWTGGASNEKLFF.

The CDR3 here is CASSGTSGSYEQFF. The CDR3 DNA reads TGTGCCAGTAGTGGGACTAGCGGGAGTTATGAGCAGTTCTTC. This rearrangement joins TRBV19 to TRBJ2-1; 14 nucleotides agree with TRBD2. J gave up 8 bases and V 5 bases, and 2 bases lay outside the gene matches. CDR3 size: 14 residues. CDR1 and CDR2 (germline): LNHDA, SQIVND (reference sequence).

The chain is built from TRBV3-1 (or the pseudogene TRBV3-2) and TRBJ2-1, with D maybe TRBD2 (6 bases). The CDR3 totals 15 residues. The germline CDR1 and CDR2 sequences are LGHDT and YNNKEL (reference sequence). The V end was cut by 4 bases, the J end by 6 bases, with 16 bases between. In DNA form, the CDR3 reads TGTGCCAGCAGCCGCTTCCCGGGAGCCTTCAATGAGCAGTTCTTC. Amino acid sequence: CASSRFPGAFNEQFF.

The chain uses TRBV29-1 and TRBJ2-5; perhaps TRBD2 as D (6 bases). Trimming cost V 6 bases and J 5 bases, with 16 bases left between them. Per germline, CDR1 SQVTM and CDR2 ANQGSEA. The CDR3 spans 13 residues. The CDR3 region has the DNA TGCAGCGTCGAGGTGGGGGGTGGGGAGACCCAGTACTTC. Translating gives CSVEVGGGETQYF. Full variable domain (rest looked up from reference TRBV29-1 and TRBJ2-5): SAVISQKPSRDICQRGTSLTIQCQVDSQVTMMFWYRQQPGQSLTLIATANQGSEATYESGFVIDKFPISRPNLTFSTLTVSNMSPEDSSIYLCSVEVGGGETQYFGPGTRLLVL.

The genes are TRBV4-3 and TRBJ2-3, with TRBD1 matching over 9 bases. Unmatched junction bases numbered 3, after V lost 4 bases and J lost 4 bases. There are 14 residues in the CDR3. From germline, CDR1 is LGHNA and CDR2 YSLEER. The CDR3 sequence is CASSPGQGPDTQYF. For the CDR3, the DNA is TGCGCCAGCAGCCCGGGACAGGGTCCAGATACGCAGTATTTT.

This clone was recorded a few times. The chain carries TRBV7-8 and TRBJ2-7; maybe TRBD1 (5 bases). This CDR3 region has 13 residues. V lost 4 bases and J lost 6, with 13 bases in between. The germline V gene encodes CDR1 SGHVS and CDR2 FQNEAQ. Here the CDR3 reads CASSSQPRAEQYF. CDR3 nucleotide sequence: TGTGCCAGCAGCTCCCAGCCCAGGGCCGAGCAGTACTTC. Variable domain in full (rest from reference TRBV7-8 and TRBJ2-7): GAGVSQSPRYKVAKRGQDVALRCDPISGHVSLFWYQQALGQGPEFLTYFQNEAQLDKSGLPSDRFFAERPEGSVSTLKIQRTQQEDSAVYLCASSSQPRAEQYFGPGTRLTVT.

The rearrangement links TRBV7-9 to TRBJ2-7; D gene ambiguous. V lost 5 bases to trimming and J lost 0 bases, with 8 bases between them. The CDR3 has 13 amino acids. Germline CDR1 and CDR2: SEHNR and FQNEAQ (reference sequence). The CDR3 spells CASSPRASYEQYF. The CDR3, as DNA: TGTGCCAGCAGCCCCCGCGCCTCCTACGAGCAGTACTTC.

The chain carries TRBV9 and TRBJ2-7; 10 nucleotides match TRBD2. The CDR3 is made up of 17 amino acids. Per the germline V gene, CDR1 is SGDLS and CDR2 is YYNGEE. Trimming cost V 3 bases and J 2 bases; bases outside gene matches: 11. In DNA, the CDR3 is TGTGCCAGCAGCGCGGACACGACTAGCGGGCTGACCTACGAGCAGTACTTC. Its translation: CASSADTTSGLTYEQYF.

This chain connects TRBV24-1 to TRBJ2-2; 10 bases are shared with TRBD1. The CDR3 totals 18 residues. With 3 bases clipped from V and 3 bases from J, the junction kept 9 bases outside the gene matches. From germline, CDR1 is KGHDR and CDR2 SFDVKD. The CDR3 nucleotides are TGTGCCACCAGTGATCGGATTGGGGGGACAGGGGACACCGGGGAGCTGTTTTTT. This codes for CATSDRIGGTGDTGELFF.

A single count supports this clone. This chain uses TRBV9 with TRBJ1-1, with TRBD1 as a possible D gene (5 bases). V lost 0 bases to trimming and J lost 5 bases, with 17 bases between them. Germline-derived CDR1 and CDR2 are SGDLS and YYNGEE. The CDR3 extends over 16 amino acids. The CDR3: CASSVGEGPGVTEAFF. The CDR3 coding sequence is TGTGCCAGCAGCGTAGGTGAGGGCCCGGGGGTGACTGAAGCTTTCTTT.

The J gene is TRBJ2-7, the V gene TRBV18, with D perhaps TRBD2 (6 bases). The CDR3 runs to 14 residues. The germline V gene encodes CDR1 KGHSH and CDR2 LQKENI. Trimming took 5 bases from V and 3 from J, leaving 14 bases between them. CDR3 nucleotides: TGTGCCAGCTCAATGGCGGGAATCCTCTACGAGCAGTACTTC. This sequence encodes CASSMAGILYEQYF. Full variable domain (remainder filled in from reference TRBV18 and TRBJ2-7): NAGVMQNPRHLVRRRGQEARLRCSPMKGHSHVYWYRQLPEEGLKFMVYLQKENIIDESGMPKERFSAEFPKEGPSILRIQQVVRGDSAAYFCASSMAGILYEQYFGPGTRLTVT.

A single count supports this clone. The chain has TRBV6-2 or TRBV6-3 and TRBJ1-5, with unresolved D. Per the germline V gene, CDR1 is MNHEY and CDR2 is SVGEGT. This CDR3 spans 15 amino acids. V was clipped by 2 bases and J by 6 bases, with 14 bases between them. In DNA, the CDR3 is TGTGCCAGCAGTTACGGCAGATCAGGCGTTCAGCCCCAGCATTTT. Residues: CASSYGRSGVQPQHF.

The chain combines TRBV5-1 with TRBJ2-5; 10 nucleotides match TRBD2. CDR1 SGHRS and CDR2 YFSETQ come from the germline V gene. J gave up 4 bases and V 0 bases, and 9 bases lay outside the gene matches. The CDR3 totals 17 residues. The CDR3 coding sequence is TGCGCCAGCAGCTTGGCAGCGGGAGGGCCGATGGGAGAGACCCAGTACTTC. Encoded protein: CASSLAAGGPMGETQYF.

The rearrangement joins TRBV11-3 to TRBJ2-1; 8 bases line up with TRBD2. V was clipped by 5 bases and J by 0 bases; unmatched bases: 9. The CDR3 extends over 17 amino acids. Per the germline V gene, CDR1 is SGHNT and CDR2 is YENEEA. DNA of the CDR3: TGTGCCAGCAGCCACGGGGGGGCGGAGAGCTCCTACAATGAGCAGTTCTTC. This translates into CASSHGGAESSYNEQFF.